This T cell receptor beta chain was captured by sequencing in a study of tumor-infiltrating lymphocytes in primary liver carcinoma. Study-wide background: Through surgical resection, the patients' primary liver carcinoma was treated. The patients, men and women alike, were aged 30 to 69 years.

As concerns this clonotype: What it recognizes is unknown. A junction boundary mismatches the germline segment, possibly from a read error.

Broader study findings: Top-250-clone fractions were significantly higher in tumors than in blood (p = 0.039).

Blood RNA was derived from unsorted whole blood, and germline DNA was extracted too. Germline V CDR1 and CDR2: LGHNA, YNFKEQ. The CDR3 extends over 15 amino acids. Reverse transcription of around 0.45 ug total RNA with a constant-region primer produced TCR beta cDNA. Libraries of TCR beta came from three nested multiplex PCR rounds with slightly modified ARM-PCR. TRBV1-TRBV30 forward primers and a C-beta reverse primer were used in the first two PCR rounds, which each ran for 10 cycles. TCRdb analysed the multiplex PCR reads with MiXCR anew, one entry per CDR3 protein. The data contain about 180,000 distinct CDR3 sequences, less than 65% of them singletons.

This TCR derives from a man in his forties with primary liver carcinoma and hepatitis B virus infection. The rearrangement links TRBV4-2 to TRBJ1-2; D gene unclear. Input material: peripheral blood. The CDR3: CASSQDEGPNYDYTF. The CDR3 DNA reads TGTGCCAGCAGCCAAGATGAAGGGCCTAACTATGACTACACCTTC.